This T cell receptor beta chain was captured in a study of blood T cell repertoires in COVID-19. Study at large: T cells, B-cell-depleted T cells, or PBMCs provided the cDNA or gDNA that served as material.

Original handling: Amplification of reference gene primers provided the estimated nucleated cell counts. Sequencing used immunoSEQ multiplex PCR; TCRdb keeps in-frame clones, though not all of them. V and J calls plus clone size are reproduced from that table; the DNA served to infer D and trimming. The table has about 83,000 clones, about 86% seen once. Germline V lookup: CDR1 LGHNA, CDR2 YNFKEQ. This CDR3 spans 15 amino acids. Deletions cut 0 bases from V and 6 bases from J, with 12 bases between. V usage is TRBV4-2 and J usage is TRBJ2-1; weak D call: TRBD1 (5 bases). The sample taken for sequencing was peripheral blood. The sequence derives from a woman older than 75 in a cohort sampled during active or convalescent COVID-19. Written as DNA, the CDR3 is TGTGCCAGCAGCCAAGATCGCAGGGATTTCAATGAGCAGTTCTTC. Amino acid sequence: CASSQDRRDFNEQFF.